This entry lists 30 T cell receptor beta chains sequenced from one sample in a study of cytomegalovirus exposure and HLA in healthy donors. In the PCR, 60 Vbeta and 13 Jbeta primers were used. Profiling relied on immunoSEQ multiplex PCR, and the TCRdb table lists in-frame clones only, not all of them. Found here are roughly 250,000 clones, 65% to 85% of them singletons; the top ten hold under 3%. Input material: PBMCs. Every receptor here comes from a female donor in good health and CMV-seronegative.

This clone was picked up a small number of times. The V gene is TRBV21-1, the J gene TRBJ2-7; TRBD1, as called in the table, went unchecked against the DNA. TRBV21-1 is a known pseudogene. The CDR3 consists of 16 residues. The DNA for the CDR3 is TGTGCCAGCACCCCAGAAGATTCTCCTTTTTCCTACGAGCAGTACTTC. It specifies CASTPEDSPFSYEQYF.

This clone has just a few counts. The rearrangement links TRBV6-1 to TRBJ2-2; D not certain. V lost 4 bases, J lost 5 bases, and 5 bases lay in between. From germline, CDR1 is MNHNS and CDR2 SASEGT. CDR3 length: 12 residues. The CDR3 DNA sequence: TGTGCCAGCAGTGTTCCGACCGGGGAGCTGTTTTTT. Its protein product is CASSVPTGELFF.

J is TRBJ1-1 and V is TRBV14, with 8 bases matching TRBD1. CDR1 and CDR2 (germline): SGHDN, FVKESK. Losses at the gene ends were 2 bases for V and 0 bases for J; bases not matched to a gene: 5. This CDR3 has 16 residues. CDR3 DNA sequence: TGTGCCAGCAGCCAATACGGGACAGGCATGAACACTGAAGCTTTCTTT. This gives the protein CASSQYGTGMNTEAFF.

This clone was counted a few times. This chain links TRBV14 with TRBJ1-1; possibly TRBD1 for D (6 bases). This CDR3 is 14 amino acids long. Germline V gene lookup returns CDR1 SGHDN and CDR2 FVKESK. Trimming cost V 3 bases and J 5 bases, with 13 bases left between them. The DNA of the CDR3 is TGTGCCAGCAGCCACCCAGGGGTAAAGACTGAAGCTTTCTTT. It translates to CASSHPGVKTEAFF. The whole variable domain, remainder taken from reference TRBV14 and TRBJ1-1, is EAGVTQFPSHSVIEKGQTVTLRCDPISGHDNLYWYRRVMGKEIKFLLHFVKESKQDESGMPNNRFLAERTGGTYSTLKVQPAELEDSGVYFCASSHPGVKTEAFFGQGTRLTVV.

This clone was recorded once. The chain is built from TRBV29-1 and TRBJ2-1; 9 positions match TRBD2. V dropped 7 bases and J dropped 4; count of bases not matched to a gene: 5. CDR3 length: 13 amino acids. The germline gives CDR1 SQVTM, CDR2 ANQGSEA. The CDR3 DNA reads TGCAGCGCTGAGCTAGCGGGGTACAATGAGCAGTTCTTC. It yields the protein CSAELAGYNEQFF.

As to this clone: Relative to the germline gene, one junction end is altered; a read error may explain this. The sample holds other DNA sequences that translate to the same CDR3. The V call is TRBV7-9, the J call TRBJ2-7; D not certain. Germline V lookup: CDR1 SEHNR, CDR2 FQNEAQ (reference sequence). The CDR3 covers 12 residues. The CDR3 region is CSSSPSSYEQYF. CDR3 nucleotides: TGTTCCAGCAGCCCCAGCTCCTACGAGCAGTACTTC.

This chain connects TRBV20-1 to TRBJ2-3, with D unclear. Looked up from germline, CDR1 is DFQATT and CDR2 is SNEGSKA (reference sequence). The CDR3 covers 11 residues. V lost 6 bases and J lost 5, with 9 bases in between. In nucleotides, the CDR3 is TGCAGTGCGGGTGGGCGAGATACGCAGTATTTT. Protein product: CSAGGRDTQYF.

This chain's CDR3 is CASSSVGQGNEQFF. In DNA, the CDR3 is TGTGCCAGCAGCTCGGTGGGGCAGGGGAATGAGCAGTTCTTC. The rearrangement links TRBV5-4 to TRBJ2-1; weak D call: TRBD1 (6 bases). V gave up 3 bases and J gave up 7 bases, with 14 bases separating them. The CDR3 is 14 residues long. Germline loops: CDR1 SGHNT, CDR2 YYREEE (reference sequence). The complete variable domain, with remaining parts taken from reference TRBV5-4 and TRBJ2-1, reads ETGVTQSPTHLIKTRGQQVTLRCSSQSGHNTVSWYQQALGQGPQFIFQYYREEENGRGNFPPRFSGLQFPNYSSELNVNALELDDSALYLCASSSVGQGNEQFFGPGTRLTVL.

This clone was observed once. The chain is built from TRBV7-6 and TRBJ2-1; TRBD1 matches 8 bases. V trimming: 3 bases; J trimming: 4 bases; junction bases outside the gene matches: 8. The CDR3 runs to 16 residues. In germline, CDR1 is SGHVS, CDR2 FNYEAQ. CDR3 residues: CASSLQTRTGYNEQFF. The CDR3 DNA reads as TGTGCCAGCAGCTTGCAAACCAGGACAGGGTACAATGAGCAGTTCTTC. Complete variable domain (other parts from reference TRBV7-6 and TRBJ2-1): GAGVSQSPRYKVTKRGQDVALRCDPISGHVSLYWYRQALGQGPEFLTYFNYEAQQDKSGLPNDRFSAERPEGSISTLTIQRTEQRDSAMYRCASSLQTRTGYNEQFFGPGTRLTVL.

The chain recombines TRBV30 with TRBJ1-2; perhaps TRBD1 as D (5 bases). Trimming pared 0 bases from V and 8 bases from J, leaving 25 bases between. The CDR3 covers 17 residues. The germline V gene encodes CDR1 GTSNPN and CDR2 SVGIG (reference sequence). The DNA for the CDR3 is TGTGCCTGGAGTGTATCCTCCACTGGGACCATAGCGGAAGGCTACACCTTC. It yields the protein CAWSVSSTGTIAEGYTF.

This sequence joins TRBV11-2 and TRBJ2-1; 8 bases match TRBD2. CDR1 SGHAT and CDR2 FQNNGV come from the germline V gene. The CDR3 is 15 residues long. V shed 0 bases and J 3 bases; nucleotides not matched to a gene: 1. CDR3 amino acids: CASSLELADYNEQFF. CDR3 DNA sequence: TGTGCCAGCAGCTTAGAACTAGCGGACTACAATGAGCAGTTCTTC.

This clone was found a few times. The CDR3 region is CASSLAPLQTGRAEAFF. The CDR3 nucleotides are TGTGCCAGCAGCTTAGCCCCCTTGCAGACAGGGCGGGCTGAAGCTTTCTTT. The rearrangement links TRBV7-9 to TRBJ1-1; TRBD1 aligns across 7 bases. Trimming at V came to 0 bases and at J to 6 bases, leaving 13 bases not matched to a gene. Germline V CDR1 and CDR2: SEHNR, FQNEAQ (reference sequence). There are 17 residues in the CDR3.

This clone was seen a single time. The chain employs TRBV6-1 and TRBJ1-1, with a weak D call TRBD1 (6 bases). CDR3 length equals 14 residues. In germline, CDR1 is MNHNS, CDR2 SASEGT. Trimming shortened V by 3 bases and J by 5 bases, and 13 bases separated the two germline ends. The CDR3 bases are TGTGCCAGCAGTGATTGGGGGCACGGTACTGAAGCTTTCTTT. It encodes CASSDWGHGTEAFF.

This chain uses TRBV2 with TRBJ2-7, with 12 nucleotides matching TRBD2. The trim removed 6 bases at V and 3 bases at J, leaving 15 bases unmatched. This CDR3 has 18 amino acids. CDR1 SNHLY and CDR2 FYNNEI come from the germline V gene. CDR3 protein: CASSLIPSGLAGIYEQYF. CDR3 DNA sequence: TGTGCCAGCAGCCTAATCCCCTCCGGACTAGCGGGAATCTACGAGCAGTACTTC.

The chain carries TRBV19 and TRBJ1-2; no clear D gene. Germline loops: CDR1 LNHDA, CDR2 SQIVND (reference sequence). V was shortened by 2 bases and J by 3 bases, with 10 bases between the two germline ends. This CDR3 spans 14 amino acids. CDR3 protein: CASSIRVVDYGYTF. DNA of the CDR3: TGTGCCAGTAGTATACGGGTTGTCGACTATGGCTACACCTTC. The full variable domain, in which reference TRBV19 and TRBJ1-2 provide the parts outside the CDR3, is DGGITQSPKYLFRKEGQNVTLSCEQNLNHDAMYWYRQDPGQGLRLIYYSQIVNDFQKGDIAEGYSVSREKKESFPLTVTSAQKNPTAFYLCASSIRVVDYGYTFGSGTRLTVV.

The V gene is TRBV6-5, the J gene TRBJ2-7, with 8 bases aligning to TRBD2. Germline-derived CDR1 and CDR2 are MNHEY and SVGAGI. With 6 bases clipped from V and 5 bases from J, the junction kept 12 bases outside the gene matches. This CDR3 is built from 15 residues. DNA for the CDR3: TGTGCCAGCAGGGGGAGCGGGAGTGGAAACCACGAGCAGTACTTC. Amino acid sequence: CASRGSGSGNHEQYF.

The chain combines TRBV6-6 with TRBJ2-3, with TRBD2 identical over 8 bases. CDR3 length equals 15 residues. In germline, CDR1 is MNHNY, CDR2 SVGAGI (reference sequence). The V gene end was trimmed by 3 bases and the J gene end by 1 base; junction bases not matched to a gene: 3. In DNA, the CDR3 is TGTGCCAGCAGTTATACGGGGGGGGGCACAGATACGCAGTATTTT. It codes for CASSYTGGGTDTQYF.

This clone occurred a few times. The chain combines TRBV25-1 with TRBJ2-1; tentatively, D is TRBD2 (6 bases). The CDR3 sequence is 15 residues long. In germline, CDR1 is MGHDK, CDR2 SYGVNS. Trimming shortened V by 6 bases and J by 0 bases, and 12 bases separated the two germline ends. DNA for the CDR3: TGTGCCAGCAGCGGGACTTCCTACTCCTACAATGAGCAGTTCTTC. Encoded protein: CASSGTSYSYNEQFF.

This clone was detected a few times. The genes are TRBV28 and TRBJ1-5; weak D call: TRBD1 (5 bases). V dropped 2 bases and J dropped 0 bases, with 14 bases sitting between them. The CDR3 covers 17 residues. Germline V gives CDR1 MDHEN, CDR2 SYDVKM. The CDR3 bases are TGTGCCAGCAGTTTAGTCCAGGGCTGGTATAGCAATCAGCCCCAGCATTTT. It codes for CASSLVQGWYSNQPQHF.

This clone was counted a single time. V is TRBV14 and J is TRBJ2-1; 7 bases agree with TRBD2. Germline loops: CDR1 SGHDN, CDR2 FVKESK. This CDR3 has 14 amino acids. The V and J ends lost 5 bases and 5 bases, in that order; junction bases with no gene match: 6. CDR3 coding DNA: TGTGCCAGCAGCAATAGCGGGTTACACAATGAGCAGTTCTTC. This encodes CASSNSGLHNEQFF.

This clone was detected only a few times. The chain combines TRBV29-1 with TRBJ2-5; a possible D gene is TRBD2 (6 bases). The germline V gene encodes CDR1 SQVTM and CDR2 ANQGSEA. V was trimmed by 7 bases and J by 2 bases, leaving 14 bases between them. This CDR3 is built from 13 residues. The chain's CDR3 is CSGGPAGQETQYF. The CDR3 DNA reads as TGCAGCGGGGGCCCGGCGGGACAAGAGACCCAGTACTTC.

J is TRBJ2-2 and V is TRBV14, with D uncertain. The germline V gene encodes CDR1 SGHDN and CDR2 FVKESK. The CDR3 spans 14 residues. V lost 1 base and J lost 4, with 7 bases in between. Written as DNA, the CDR3 is TGTGCCAGCAGCCAAGTCGGGTTCACCGGGGAGCTGTTTTTT. Its translation: CASSQVGFTGELFF.

This clone turned up a few times. The V and J genes are TRBV11-1 and TRBJ2-1; TRBD1 might be the D (6 bases). Germline CDR1 reads SGHAT; CDR2 reads FQDESV (reference sequence). The CDR3 length is 13 residues. The V gene lost 5 bases and the J gene lost 5 bases, with 10 bases spanning the gap. The CDR3 DNA reads TGTGCCAGCAGCCTGGGGACAAACAATGAGCAGTTCTTC. The encoded protein is CASSLGTNNEQFF.

As for this clone: This CDR3 is also generated by other DNA sequences in the sample. The rearrangement links TRBV6-5 to TRBJ1-3, with TRBD1 matching 7 bases. Germline V gives CDR1 MNHEY, CDR2 SVGAGI. Trimming took 5 bases from V and 0 from J; bases not matched to a gene: 1. CDR3 length: 14 amino acids. The CDR3 bases are TGTGCCAGCAGTCGACAGGGCTCTGGAAACACCATATATTTT. It specifies CASSRQGSGNTIYF.

The chain employs TRBV7-9 and TRBJ2-5; D possibly corresponds to TRBD2 (6 bases). The CDR3 extends over 14 amino acids. CDR1 is SEHNR, CDR2 FQNEAQ, per germline (reference sequence). Deletions cut 1 base from V and 7 bases from J, with 13 bases between. CDR3 in amino acids: CASSLVEGLRTQYF. Written as DNA, the CDR3 is TGTGCCAGCAGCTTAGTGGAGGGATTACGGACCCAGTACTTC.

This clone occurred once. J is TRBJ1-4 and V is TRBV7-9; 9 positions agree with TRBD1. CDR1 and CDR2 from the germline V gene are SEHNR and FQNEAQ (reference sequence). Unmatched junction bases numbered 3, after V lost 3 bases and J lost 1 base. The CDR3 is 16 amino acids. In nucleotides, the CDR3 is TGTGCCAGCAGCTTTGGGGACAGGGTAACTAATGAAAAACTGTTTTTT. This codes for CASSFGDRVTNEKLFF.

The rearrangement uses TRBV5-5 and TRBJ1-1; 8 bases are a match to TRBD1. The CDR3 loop spans 14 amino acids. Per the germline V gene, CDR1 is SGHKS and CDR2 is YYEKEE (reference sequence). V was clipped by 6 bases and J by 5 bases; unmatched bases: 9. CDR3 nucleotides: TGTGCCAGCATCATTGGACAGGGCCAAACTGAAGCTTTCTTT. Translating it yields CASIIGQGQTEAFF. Combining the CDR3 with reference TRBV5-5 and TRBJ1-1 gives the whole variable domain DAGVTQSPTHLIKTRGQQVTLRCSPISGHKSVSWYQQVLGQGPQFIFQYYEKEERGRGNFPDRFSARQFPNYSSELNVNALLLGDSALYLCASIIGQGQTEAFFGQGTRLTVV.

The chain links TRBV7-6 to TRBJ2-7, with 7 bases identical to TRBD2. Trimming cost V 2 bases and J 4 bases; bases outside gene matches: 11. This CDR3 is built from 16 residues. Germline V CDR1 and CDR2: SGHVS, FNYEAQ. Here the CDR3 DNA reads TGTGCCAGCAGCTTAAGGGAGGCTGTGGGGGGGTACGAGCAGTACTTC. This codes for CASSLREAVGGYEQYF.

The chain has TRBV6-5 and TRBJ1-1, with 11 bases fitting TRBD1. Trimming took 6 bases from V and 7 from J; bases not matched to a gene: 7. The germline V gene has CDR1 MNHEY and CDR2 SVGAGI. The CDR3 contains 14 residues. In nucleotides, the CDR3 is TGTGCCAGCAGAAGGACAGGGGGCTTTAGTGAAGCTTTCTTT. It codes for CASRRTGGFSEAFF.

The chain couples TRBV10-2 to TRBJ1-1; D gene uncertain. V was shortened by 8 bases and J by 0 bases, with 10 bases between the two germline ends. From germline, CDR1 is WSHSY and CDR2 SAAADI. This CDR3 comprises 13 residues. The CDR3: CASQRSLNTEAFF. CDR3 sequence (DNA): TGCGCCAGCCAGAGGAGTCTGAACACTGAAGCTTTCTTT.